These 10 T cell receptor beta chains were all obtained from the same sample, sequenced in a study of blood T cell repertoires in COVID-19. Generated by immunoSEQ multiplex PCR, the TCRdb table keeps only in-frame clones and is missing some. The data contain around 380,000 clones, approximately 80% of them singletons. Specimen: peripheral blood. The receptors were gathered from a human donor with acute or convalescent COVID-19. The donor label of this sample is uncertain.

The rearrangement links TRBV19 to TRBJ1-1; 10 bases are shared with TRBD1. This CDR3 region has 16 residues. The V segment lost 5 bases and the J segment 2 bases; nucleotides outside the gene matches: 8. The V gene's germline CDR1 is LNHDA and CDR2 SQIVND (reference sequence). Here the CDR3 DNA reads TGTGCCAGTAGTGCCCCCAGGACAGGGGGTAACACTGAAGCTTTCTTT. Translated: CASSAPRTGGNTEAFF.

CDR3 nucleotides: TGTGCCAGCAGCACCCGACAGGTTGACTCTGGAAACACCATATATTTT. Translated, it gives CASSTRQVDSGNTIYF. This chain connects TRBV7-6 to TRBJ1-3; a weak D match, TRBD1 (6 bases). CDR1 is SGHVS and CDR2 is FNYEAQ in the germline V gene. This CDR3 contains 16 residues. Between the trimmed V and J ends, which lost 5 bases and 0 bases, there was a span of 14 bases.

The rearrangement joins TRBV7-2 to TRBJ2-7; 8 positions agree with TRBD2. The CDR3 is made up of 15 amino acids. V lost 3 bases to trimming and J lost 0 bases; unmatched junction nucleotides: 4. Germline CDR1 reads SGHTA; CDR2 reads FQGNSA. For the CDR3, the DNA is TGTGCCAGCAGCTTCCGGGGGGGCAGCTCCTACGAGCAGTACTTC. This translates into CASSFRGGSSYEQYF.

This chain joins TRBV5-5 and TRBJ2-7; 10 bases agree with TRBD1. The V and J ends lost 3 bases and 6 bases, in that order; junction bases with no gene match: 9. This CDR3 contains 15 residues. Per germline, CDR1 SGHKS and CDR2 YYEKEE (reference sequence). The DNA for the CDR3 is TGTGCCAGCAGCTGGGAGGGACAGGGGACTTCCGAGCAGTACTTC. Amino acids: CASSWEGQGTSEQYF.

The J gene is TRBJ1-2, the V gene TRBV30; tentative D call: TRBD1 (6 bases). This CDR3 contains 14 residues. The germline V gene has CDR1 GTSNPN and CDR2 SVGIG (reference sequence). Trimming removed 5 bases at V and 5 bases at J, with 18 bases between. CDR3 amino acids: CAWETRGSPYGYTF. CDR3 sequence (DNA): TGTGCCTGGGAAACCAGGGGTTCGCCGTATGGCTACACCTTC.

The chain's CDR3 is CASSPQLLRGYEQYF. CDR3 nucleotides: TGTGCCAGCAGTCCCCAACTCCTCCGGGGCTACGAGCAGTACTTC. The chain has TRBV27 and TRBJ2-7; D is perhaps TRBD2 (5 bases). The V gene lost 5 bases and the J gene lost 3 bases, with 17 bases spanning the gap. This CDR3 contains 15 residues. Germline CDR1 and CDR2: MNHEY and SMNVEV (reference sequence).

This clone was counted once. The gene calls are TRBV4-2 and TRBJ2-1; TRBD2 matches 11 bases. The V gene end was trimmed by 1 base and the J gene end by 6 bases; junction bases not matched to a gene: 8. The CDR3 is 17 residues long. Germline V CDR1 and CDR2: LGHNA, YNFKEQ. Here the CDR3 reads CASSQAPTSGIFNEQFF. The CDR3, as DNA: TGTGCCAGCAGCCAAGCCCCGACTAGCGGGATCTTCAATGAGCAGTTCTTC.

The chain recombines TRBV5-1 with TRBJ1-1; 9 positions match TRBD1. The CDR3 is 14 residues long. CDR1 and CDR2 (germline): SGHRS, YFSETQ. The ends lost 4 bases at V and 1 base at J; junction bases unmatched: 2. The CDR3 is CASSRTGANTEAFF. CDR3 DNA sequence: TGCGCCAGCAGCCGGACAGGGGCGAACACTGAAGCTTTCTTT.

The chain combines TRBV19 with TRBJ1-5; TRBD1 is a possible D gene (6 bases). This CDR3 contains 16 residues. V lost 6 bases and J 0 bases, leaving 15 bases between the germline ends. The germline CDR1 and CDR2 sequences are LNHDA and SQIVND (reference sequence). The CDR3 DNA reads as TGTGCCAGTAGACCGGGACACCAATATAGCAATCAGCCCCAGCATTTT. Protein: CASRPGHQYSNQPQHF.

The rearrangement uses TRBV6-6 and TRBJ2-6; TRBD2 might be the D (5 bases). The CDR3 sequence is 15 residues long. V lost 5 bases to trimming and J lost 0 bases, with 8 bases between them. Germline assignment: CDR1 MNHNY and CDR2 SVGAGI (reference sequence). CDR3 residues: CASSTSGSGANVLTF. The CDR3 DNA reads as TGTGCCAGCAGTACGAGCGGCTCTGGGGCCAACGTCCTGACTTTC.